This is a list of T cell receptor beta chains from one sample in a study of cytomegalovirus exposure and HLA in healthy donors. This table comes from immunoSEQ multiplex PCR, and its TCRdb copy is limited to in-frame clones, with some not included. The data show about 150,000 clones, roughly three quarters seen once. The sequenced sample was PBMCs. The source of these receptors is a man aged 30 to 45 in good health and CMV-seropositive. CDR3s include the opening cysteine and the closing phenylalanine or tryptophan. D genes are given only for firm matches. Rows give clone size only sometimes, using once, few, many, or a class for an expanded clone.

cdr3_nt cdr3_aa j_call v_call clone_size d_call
TGTGCCAGCAGTCCAGGGGGGACTGAAGCTTTCTTT CASSPGGTEAFF TRBJ1-1 TRBV25-1 few TRBD1
TGTGCCAGCAGTTTTTTCCTTAAATGGACAGTCGGGCACACTGAAGCTTTCTTT CASSFFLKWTVGHTEAFF TRBJ1-1 TRBV28 . .
TGTGCCAGCAGTTTGGACAGTTCTCAAGAGACCCAGTACTTC CASSLDSSQETQYF TRBJ2-5 TRBV27 . .
TGTGCCAGCAGCTTGGTCGGGAGCGGGGAGACCCAGTACTTC CASSLVGSGETQYF TRBJ2-5 TRBV5-8 . .
TGCGCCAGCAGCTTACCGGGACTAGCAGATTACAATGAGCAGTTCTTC CASSLPGLADYNEQFF TRBJ2-1 TRBV5-1 . TRBD2
TGTGCCAGTATCCAGACAGGAGGTACGAACACTGAAGCTTTCTTT CASIQTGGTNTEAFF TRBJ1-1 TRBV19 once .
TGTGCCACCAGCAGGACAGGGAGCTCCTACGAGCAGTACTTC CATSRTGSSYEQYF TRBJ2-7 TRBV15 . TRBD1
TGTGCCAGCAGCTTAGGGGTGGGTAGCAATCAGCCCCAGCATTTT CASSLGVGSNQPQHF TRBJ1-5 TRBV5-5 . .
TGTGCCAGTAGTATAGCGCTAAGCGAGGCCCAGCATTTT CASSIALSEAQHF TRBJ1-5 TRBV19 . .
TGTGCTAGCAGCCCAAAAAGAAAGGGGGTGAGTGGACCCCCCAAAAACATTCAGTACTTC CASSPKRKGVSGPPKNIQYF TRBJ2-4 TRBV7-7 . .
TGTGCCAGCAGTTTATCACATGGACTAGCCTCTGGGGCCAACGTCCTGACTTTC CASSLSHGLASGANVLTF TRBJ2-6 TRBV27 . TRBD2
TGTGCCACCAGAGGACAGAGTAACTATGGCTACACCTTC CATRGQSNYGYTF TRBJ1-2 TRBV15 . .
TGTGCCAGCAGTGCACAGGGGGAAGGCAATCAGCCCCAGCATTTT CASSAQGEGNQPQHF TRBJ1-5 TRBV6-1 . TRBD1
TGTGCCAGCAGCTTAGCAGGGGGGGGTGACTCACCCCTCCACTTT CASSLAGGGDSPLHF TRBJ1-6 TRBV7-9 . .
TGTGCCAGCAGCCCACGGGGAGGGTACCAAGAGACCCAGTACTTC CASSPRGGYQETQYF TRBJ2-5 TRBV7-9 . TRBD2
TGTGCCAGCGGGGAACTAGCGGGAGTCGTTAAGGTTAACAATGAGCAGTTCTTC CASGELAGVVKVNNEQFF TRBJ2-1 TRBV28 . TRBD2
TGTGCCACCAGGGCCTTTGGTTCAAACACCATATATTTT CATRAFGSNTIYF TRBJ1-3 TRBV30 . .
TGTGCCAGCAGCCCGCCCCCCGCCAGGGGGAACACAGATACGCAGTATTTT CASSPPPARGNTDTQYF TRBJ2-3 TRBV5-6 . TRBD1
TGTGCCAGCAGCTTAGGGGGACTTCCCTACGAGCAGTACTTC CASSLGGLPYEQYF TRBJ2-7 TRBV7-9 once .
TGTGCCAGCAGTGACTTCCGGGACACCATCAACGTCCTGACTTTC CASSDFRDTINVLTF TRBJ2-6 TRBV6-4 . .
TGTGCCATCAGCGACCAAACTAAGAACACTGAAGCTTTCTTT CAISDQTKNTEAFF TRBJ1-1 TRBV10-3 few .
TGTGCCAGTAGTATTAAGGGACAGGGGATCTATGGCTACACCTTC CASSIKGQGIYGYTF TRBJ1-2 TRBV19 . TRBD1
TGTGCCAGCAGTTGGGGGGGCGTGAACACTGAAGCTTTCTTT CASSWGGVNTEAFF TRBJ1-1 TRBV6-6 . .
TGTGCCAGCAGCTTAGGGCAGTACACCGGGGAGCTGTTTTTT CASSLGQYTGELFF TRBJ2-2 TRBV7-6 . .
TGCGCCAGCAGCCGGGACAGGGACTTTGGGGAGCAGTACTTC CASSRDRDFGEQYF TRBJ2-7 TRBV5-1 . TRBD1
TGTGCCAGTAGTCTTAGGCAGGGGGCTAGTGGCTACACCTTC CASSLRQGASGYTF TRBJ1-2 TRBV19 . TRBD1
TGCGCCAGCAGCCCGGGTCTCCAAGAGACCCAGTACTTC CASSPGLQETQYF TRBJ2-5 TRBV5-1 . .
TGTGCCAGCAGCGGACGACAGGGCCGATCCTACGAGCAGTACTTC CASSGRQGRSYEQYF TRBJ2-7 TRBV7-2 . TRBD1
TGTGCCAGCAGCCCGACTGGACAGCCGTCATCCTACGAGCAGTACTTC CASSPTGQPSSYEQYF TRBJ2-7 TRBV9 few .
TGTGCCAGCAGCTTACGGTCAACCTATGGCTACACCTTC CASSLRSTYGYTF TRBJ1-2 TRBV11-1 . .
TGTGCCAGCAGTTCACGCGGGGATCAGCCCCAGCATTTT CASSSRGDQPQHF TRBJ1-5 TRBV27 few .
TGCAGCGTTGAAAGCGGGAGGGCCACAGATACGCAGTATTTT CSVESGRATDTQYF TRBJ2-3 TRBV29-1 . TRBD2
TGTGCCTGGACCAGGGATAATTCACCCCTCCACTTT CAWTRDNSPLHF TRBJ1-6 TRBV30 . .
TGTGCCACCAGCACTAGGCCCTCTGGGACCCAGTACTTC CATSTRPSGTQYF TRBJ2-5 TRBV15 . .
TGTGCCAGCAGGGGATCAGGGACTTGGAACACTGAAGCTTTCTTT CASRGSGTWNTEAFF TRBJ1-1 TRBV7-8 . .
TGCGCCAGCAGCTTGGCTCGAGATCAGCCCCAGCATTTT CASSLARDQPQHF TRBJ1-5 TRBV5-1 . .
TGTGCCTGGAGTACAGGGCTGGGGAATCAGCCCCAGCATTTT CAWSTGLGNQPQHF TRBJ1-5 TRBV30 . .
TGTGCCAGCAGCGGGACAGGTCCCGGGGAGCTGTTTTTT CASSGTGPGELFF TRBJ2-2 TRBV27 . TRBD1
TGTGCCAGCAGCCTGCCTTTAACGGCCAGGGGCACGACGAATGTCTACACCTTC CASSLPLTARGTTNVYTF TRBJ1-2 TRBV5-6 . .
TGTGCCAGCAGCCAAACTATCGTCTTCGGACAGACCTATAATTCACCCCTCCACTTT CASSQTIVFGQTYNSPLHF TRBJ1-6 TRBV4-2 once .
TGTGCCAGCAGCCAAGTTGAGGTCCTAAGCTCTGGAAACACCATATATTTT CASSQVEVLSSGNTIYF TRBJ1-3 TRBV14 . .
TGTGCCAGCAGCTTTCCGGGACTAGCGAATGAGCAGTTCTTC CASSFPGLANEQFF TRBJ2-1 TRBV7-9 . TRBD2
TGCGCCAGCAGCCAAGCCGTGGGAGACAGGGGGCGGACTGAAGCTTTCTTT CASSQAVGDRGRTEAFF TRBJ1-1 TRBV4-1 once TRBD1
TGTGCCAGCAGCCTCGGGGGAGCGGCCACCTACAATGAGCAGTTCTTC CASSLGGAATYNEQFF TRBJ2-1 TRBV28 . .
TGTGCTAGTGGTCTGACAGGGTCCCATTCACCCCTCCACTTT CASGLTGSHSPLHF TRBJ1-6 TRBV12-5 . TRBD1
TGTGCCTGGAGTGTGGCGGGAACCGGGGAGCTGTTTTTT CAWSVAGTGELFF TRBJ2-2 TRBV30 . .
TGTGCCAGCAGCCAAGAGTCGTTGCTAGCGGTCAATGAGCAGTTCTTC CASSQESLLAVNEQFF TRBJ2-1 TRBV4-2 . TRBD2
TGTGCCAATCGGCTGGATTCGGGCACTGAAGCTTTCTTT CANRLDSGTEAFF TRBJ1-1 TRBV10-3 few .
TGTGCCAGCACCCCGCCCGGACTAGCCACCTACGAGCAGTACTTC CASTPPGLATYEQYF TRBJ2-7 TRBV28 . TRBD2
TGTGCCAGTACCGTCTCTGGGGCCAACGTCCTGACTTTC CASTVSGANVLTF TRBJ2-6 TRBV19 . .
TGTGCCAGCCGGGAGGGGTCCTACAATGAGCAGTTCTTC CASREGSYNEQFF TRBJ2-1 TRBV7-9 . TRBD2
TGTGCCAGTAGTATCCAGGGGGCGACCGGCTACACCTTC CASSIQGATGYTF TRBJ1-2 TRBV19 . TRBD1